The clone carrying this T cell receptor (beta chain) has a count of ten or more. What it binds is not known. With the read ending 3 residues before the CDR3 end, the germline J gene is used to fill in that end. This table comes from immunoSEQ multiplex PCR, and its TCRdb copy is limited to in-frame clones, with some not included. In total the sample includes around 21,000 clones, none of them seen once. Looked up from germline, CDR1 is SQVTM and CDR2 is ANQGSEA. V was pared by 6 bases and J by 3 bases, with 4 bases of the junction left unmatched. The CDR3 runs to 13 residues. This sample stems from a study of T cell clonality in common variable immunodeficiency. Study-wide results and limits: Compared with healthy controls, CVID subjects showed increased TCRbeta clonality, mostly in about a third. In common variable immunodeficiency, TCR beta chains reportedly carried fewer deletions and N-nucleotide insertions.

This sequence originates from a human donor with common variable immunodeficiency. Sequencing was performed on peripheral blood mononuclear cells. The chain carries TRBV29-1 and TRBJ1-3; TRBD1 aligns across 8 bases. The CDR3: CSVMTGVGNTIYF. CDR3 bases read: TGCAGCGTAATGACAGGGGTTGGAAACACC. Variable domain in full (rest from reference TRBV29-1 and TRBJ1-3): SAVISQKPSRDICQRGTSLTIQCQVDSQVTMMFWYRQQPGQSLTLIATANQGSEATYESGFVIDKFPISRPNLTFSTLTVSNMSPEDSSIYLCSVMTGVGNTIYFGEGSWLTVV.